Following are 24 T cell receptor beta chains from one sample sequenced in a study of CD8 T cells in ankylosing spondylitis. Antigens for these TCRs are unknown. General study results and limits: Eight or nine highly homologous variants made up a TCR beta motif that seemed to typify ankylosing spondylitis blood.

TCRdb re-derived calls from the 5' RACE reads in MiXCR, one entry per CDR3 protein. The sample holds approximately 300,000 distinct CDR3 sequences, under 8.5% seen once. The sample comprised blood, either unsorted or a sorted T cell fraction (not recorded which). The receptors here all came from a male donor with ankylosing spondylitis.

The CDR3 DNA follows: TGTGCCAGCAGCCAGGGGGCGGTGGAAAAACTGTTTTTT. Protein sequence: CASSQGAVEKLFF. The chain has TRBV14 and TRBJ1-4; D possibly corresponds to TRBD1 (6 bases). Germline V gene sequence: CDR1 SGHDN, CDR2 FVKESK. Trimming left V 3 bases short and J 8 bases short, with 10 bases between. The CDR3 spans 13 residues.

The chain has TRBV29-1 and TRBJ2-7; D possibly corresponds to TRBD2 (6 bases). The CDR3 has 14 residues. V dropped 7 bases and J dropped 0 bases, with 16 bases sitting between them. Per the germline V gene, CDR1 is SQVTM and CDR2 is ANQGSEA. CDR3: CSDPGGRSSYEQYF. CDR3 bases: TGCAGCGACCCCGGGGGACGGAGCTCCTACGAGCAGTACTTC.

This clonotype has ten or more counts. The chain couples TRBV18 to TRBJ2-1; 10 bases fit TRBD2. From germline, CDR1 is KGHSH and CDR2 LQKENI. The J segment lost 0 bases and the V segment lost 2 bases, leaving 7 bases of the junction unmatched. The CDR3 totals 18 residues. The CDR3 nucleotides are TGTGCCAGCTCACCAGAAGGGACTAGCGAATACTCCTACAATGAGCAGTTCTTC. Translation: CASSPEGTSEYSYNEQFF. The whole variable domain, filled in from reference TRBV18 and TRBJ2-1, reads NAGVMQNPRHLVRRRGQEARLRCSPMKGHSHVYWYRQLPEEGLKFMVYLQKENIIDESGMPKERFSAEFPKEGPSILRIQQVVRGDSAAYFCASSPEGTSEYSYNEQFFGPGTRLTVL.

This clonotype has ten or more counts. This chain uses TRBV11-1 with TRBJ1-1, with TRBD1 matching 8 bases. J was trimmed by 2 bases and V by 7 bases; bases with no gene match: 18. Germline CDR1 SGHAT, CDR2 FQDESV (reference sequence). The CDR3 is made up of 18 amino acids. Here the CDR3 reads CASNAYGRDRRTNTEAFF. The DNA for the CDR3 is TGTGCCAGCAATGCTTACGGGCGGGACAGGAGAACCAACACTGAAGCTTTCTTT.

This clonotype was seen only a few times. This chain links TRBV12-3 or TRBV12-4 with TRBJ2-1, with unresolved D. V shed 7 bases and J shed 0 bases, with 13 bases lying between them. The CDR3 runs to 15 residues. The CDR3 DNA follows: TGTGCCAGCAAATATGGATCGTTCTCCTACAATGAGCAGTTCTTC. Residues: CASKYGSFSYNEQFF.

The chain joins TRBV7-3 to TRBJ2-1, with 12 bases that match TRBD2. The CDR3 length is 18 residues. The germline V gene encodes CDR1 SGHTA and CDR2 FQGTGA. Unmatched junction bases numbered 14, after V lost 4 bases and J lost 7 bases. The CDR3 DNA reads as TGTGCCAGCAGCTCCAATCCCCCGACTAGCGGGAGAGTAAATGAGCAGTTCTTC. Translating gives CASSSNPPTSGRVNEQFF.

The genes are TRBV27 and TRBJ1-1; 7 positions agree with TRBD1. J was trimmed by 4 bases and V by 5 bases; bases with no gene match: 10. CDR3 length: 15 residues. The germline V gene encodes CDR1 MNHEY and CDR2 SMNVEV (reference sequence). Written as DNA, the CDR3 is TGTGCCAGCAGTCCAAGACAGGGAAAGGGCACTGAAGCTTTCTTT. Residues: CASSPRQGKGTEAFF.

The rearrangement uses TRBV27 and TRBJ2-3, with D perhaps matching TRBD2 (5 bases). This CDR3 contains 14 residues. Per the germline V gene, CDR1 is MNHEY and CDR2 is SMNVEV (reference sequence). With 3 bases removed from V and 6 bases from J, the gap between germline ends came to 13 bases. CDR3 loop: CASSLRAGQDTQYF. CDR3 coding DNA: TGTGCCAGCAGTTTGAGGGCCGGGCAGGATACGCAGTATTTT.

This clonotype was seen repeatedly, ten times or more. This chain connects TRBV10-2 to TRBJ2-7; D not certain. The V end lost 6 bases, the J end lost 3 bases, and 12 bases lay between the germline ends. Germline CDR1 WSHSY, CDR2 SAAADI. The CDR3 sequence is 13 residues long. CDR3 DNA: TGCGCCAGCAGCCCCGATCGGAACTACGAGCAGTACTTC. Protein: CASSPDRNYEQYF.

The chain links TRBV20-1 to TRBJ2-5; the D gene could be TRBD1 or TRBD2 (5 bases each). Trimming removed 3 bases from V and 4 bases from J, with 18 bases in between. This CDR3 region has 15 residues. Germline CDR1 and CDR2: DFQATT and SNEGSKA (reference sequence). CDR3 nucleotide sequence: TGCAGTGCTAGCGAGGGGCTCGAGCTGGCAGAGACCCAGTACTTC. Protein: CSASEGLELAETQYF.

The rearrangement uses TRBV5-5 and TRBJ2-1; weak D call: TRBD1 (5 bases). The CDR3 has 16 amino acids. With 0 bases removed from V and 5 bases from J, the gap between germline ends came to 15 bases. CDR1 is SGHKS and CDR2 is YYEKEE in the germline V gene (reference sequence). The CDR3 region is CASSLVGQGANNEQFF. The CDR3 DNA follows: TGTGCCAGCAGCTTGGTGGGTCAGGGTGCCAACAATGAGCAGTTCTTC.

This clonotype was found a few times. The chain couples TRBV11-2 to TRBJ2-1; 10 bases fit TRBD2. Germline V gene data show CDR1 as SGHAT and CDR2 as FQNNGV. The trim removed 2 bases at V and 5 bases at J, leaving 6 bases unmatched. The CDR3 covers 16 residues. The CDR3 is CASSLRASGSHNEQFF. DNA for the CDR3: TGTGCCAGCAGCTTAAGGGCTAGCGGGAGTCACAATGAGCAGTTCTTC.

This clonotype was seen more than once but under ten times. V and J are TRBV25-1 and TRBJ2-3; D remains ambiguous. CDR3 length equals 13 residues. With 3 bases removed from V and 6 bases from J, the gap between germline ends came to 10 bases. Germline CDR1 reads MGHDK; CDR2 reads SYGVNS. CDR3 nucleotides: TGTGCCAGCAGTGAGGCCCCCACGGATACGCAGTATTTT. This encodes CASSEAPTDTQYF.

The chain has TRBV7-8 and TRBJ1-2; TRBD1 matches at 8 bases. There are 15 residues in the CDR3. Germline V gene sequence: CDR1 SGHVS, CDR2 FQNEAQ. J lost 7 bases, V lost 5 bases, and 12 bases had no gene match. DNA of the CDR3: TGTGCCAGCAGCACACACGCCGGGACAGGAGGTGGCTACACCTTC. It translates to CASSTHAGTGGGYTF.

This clonotype was counted between two and nine times. This sequence joins TRBV7-9 and TRBJ1-2, with TRBD1 matching over 8 bases. J was trimmed by 1 base and V by 3 bases; bases with no gene match: 4. Looked up from germline, CDR1 is SEHNR and CDR2 is FQNEAQ (reference sequence). The CDR3 is 15 amino acids. The chain's CDR3 is CASSLTGAFNYGYTF. The CDR3, as DNA: TGTGCCAGCAGCTTGACAGGGGCCTTTAACTATGGCTACACCTTC.

The chain uses TRBV10-3 and TRBJ2-3; TRBD2 aligns across 8 bases. This CDR3 contains 14 residues. Trimming took 7 bases from V and 5 from J; bases not matched to a gene: 8. CDR1 and CDR2 from the germline V gene are ENHRY and SYGVKD. Written as DNA, the CDR3 is TGTGCCATCAAACCGGGAGGGCCAGTAGATACGCAGTATTTT. Amino acid sequence: CAIKPGGPVDTQYF.

V is TRBV18 and J is TRBJ2-3; 7 positions agree with TRBD1. The germline V gene has CDR1 KGHSH and CDR2 LQKENI. Trimming cost V 1 base and J 0 bases; bases outside gene matches: 1. CDR3 length equals 15 residues. CDR3 sequence reads: CASSPRQGSTDTQYF. As DNA, the CDR3 is TGTGCCAGCTCACCACGACAGGGAAGCACAGATACGCAGTATTTT.

This clonotype was recorded many times. The chain couples TRBV3-1 to TRBJ2-1; D may be TRBD2 (6 bases). This CDR3 region has 16 residues. Germline-derived CDR1 and CDR2 are LGHDT and YNNKEL (reference sequence). Trimming took 4 bases from V and 1 from J, leaving 14 bases between them. The DNA of the CDR3 is TGTGCCAGCAGCCCGACAGTGGGGGGTTCCTACAATGAGCAGTTCTTC. It codes for CASSPTVGGSYNEQFF.

This clonotype was picked up many times. The chain has TRBV5-1 and TRBJ1-3, with a weak D call TRBD1 (6 bases). The V end was cut by 5 bases, the J end by 4 bases, with 13 bases between. In germline, CDR1 is SGHRS, CDR2 YFSETQ. The CDR3 totals 14 residues. The CDR3 protein is CASSSQTGGNTIYF. As DNA, the CDR3 is TGCGCCAGCAGTAGCCAGACAGGCGGAAACACCATATATTTT.

The chain uses TRBV27 and TRBJ2-1; D uncertain. The germline gives CDR1 MNHEY, CDR2 SMNVEV (reference sequence). V lost 1 base, J lost 6 bases, and 7 bases lay in between. The CDR3 sequence is 13 residues long. The CDR3 region is CASSLFTLNEQFF. For the CDR3, the DNA is TGTGCCAGCAGTTTATTCACTCTCAATGAGCAGTTCTTC.

This clonotype was detected only a few times. The rearrangement links TRBV6-1 to TRBJ2-3; D might be TRBD1 (5 bases). This CDR3 spans 14 amino acids. The V end was cut by 6 bases, the J end by 2 bases, with 12 bases between. CDR1 is MNHNS, CDR2 SASEGT, per germline. CDR3 in amino acids: CASRVDRDTDTQYF. The CDR3, as DNA: TGTGCCAGCAGGGTTGACAGAGACACAGATACGCAGTATTTT.

This clonotype was seen at least ten times. This chain uses TRBV29-1 with TRBJ2-7; a possible D gene is TRBD1 (6 bases). The CDR3 consists of 12 residues. The germline CDR1 and CDR2 sequences are SQVTM and ANQGSEA. V was clipped by 4 bases and J by 2 bases, with 9 bases between them. CDR3 DNA: TGCAGCGTTGGTGAGGGGGCCTACGAGCAGTACTTC. Translating gives CSVGEGAYEQYF.

This clonotype was picked up a small number of times. This chain uses TRBV5-4 with TRBJ1-6, with 9 bases matching TRBD1. This CDR3 spans 14 amino acids. Germline V gene lookup returns CDR1 SGHNT and CDR2 YYREEE (reference sequence). Unmatched junction bases numbered 4, after V lost 4 bases and J lost 8 bases. The CDR3 DNA reads as TGTGCCAGCAGCCGCGGACAGGGGTATTCACCCCTCCACTTT. Its translation is CASSRGQGYSPLHF.

This clonotype has only a few counts. V gene TRBV5-6 combines with J gene TRBJ2-1; tentative D call: TRBD1 (6 bases). Deletions cut 0 bases from V and 5 bases from J, with 12 bases between. Germline V gives CDR1 SGHDT, CDR2 YYEEEE. The CDR3 has 15 residues. CDR3 DNA sequence: TGTGCCAGCAGCTTGGGGCAGGGGACCCACAATGAGCAGTTCTTC. Its protein is CASSLGQGTHNEQFF.